These 15 T cell receptor beta chains were sequenced from one sample in a study of type 1 regulatory T cells. Findings of the study overall: Compared with non-Tr1 cells, Tr1 cells showed a narrower TCR repertoire.

These TCRs' antigens remain unknown. TCRdb used MiXCR to reprocess the reads, holding one entry per CDR3 protein. The sample includes 70,000 or so distinct CDR3 sequences, under 25% seen only once; the top ten take more than 6.5%. Specimen: cultured type 1 regulatory T (Tr1) cells, either the whole culture or a sorted fraction (not recorded which). The origin of the receptors is a human donor in good health.

The J gene is TRBJ2-6, the V gene TRBV12-3 or TRBV12-4, with 8 bases matching TRBD1. CDR3 length: 16 residues. V was pared by 2 bases and J by 2 bases, with 2 bases of the junction left unmatched. CDR3 in DNA: TGTGCCAGCAGTTTACCGACAGGGGCTGGGGCCAACGTCCTGACTTTC. It specifies CASSLPTGAGANVLTF.

A few counts support this clonotype. This chain joins TRBV12-3 or TRBV12-4 and TRBJ2-7; D gene uncertain. The V end was cut by 4 bases, the J end by 3 bases, with 10 bases between. CDR3 length: 13 residues. The CDR3 coding sequence is TGTGCCAGCAGTTCTCTAGTTGGCTACGAGCAGTACTTC. Translated, it gives CASSSLVGYEQYF.

To note about this clonotype: Its ends do not fully match the called genes, so a read error is possible. As DNA, the CDR3 is TGTGCCAGCAGTACCGGGTGGGACTCTTACAATGAGCAGTTCTTC. It translates to CASSTGWDSYNEQFF. The chain recombines TRBV19 with TRBJ2-1; D perhaps matches TRBD2 (6 bases). The CDR3 is made up of 15 amino acids. Germline V CDR1 and CDR2: LNHDA, SQIVND (reference sequence).

This clonotype counts as medium-sized (0.01 to 0.1%). This chain links TRBV29-1 with TRBJ2-1; D gene unclear. CDR1 and CDR2 (germline): SQVTM, ANQGSEA. V was clipped by 4 bases and J by 7 bases, with 11 bases between them. The CDR3 runs 12 residues. CDR3 sequence (DNA): TGCAGCGTTGCTGAGTCGCGGAATGAGCAGTTCTTC. It codes for CSVAESRNEQFF.

This clonotype came up a few times. V is TRBV20-1 and J is TRBJ1-1; 7 bases fit TRBD1. This CDR3 contains 13 residues. The V gene end was trimmed by 7 bases and the J gene end by 0 bases; junction bases not matched to a gene: 5. The germline CDR1 and CDR2 sequences are DFQATT and SNEGSKA (reference sequence). This CDR3 is CSVGGQMNTEAFF. The CDR3 DNA reads as TGCAGTGTTGGGGGACAGATGAACACTGAAGCTTTCTTT.

In this sample, this clonotype turned up a few times. The chain employs TRBV7-9 and TRBJ1-3; the match to TRBD1 covers 7 bases. This CDR3 region has 14 residues. Germline CDR1 is SEHNR and CDR2 is FQNEAQ (reference sequence). V lost 6 bases and J lost 4; bases outside the gene matches: 6. The CDR3 sequence: CASRPTGRGNTIYF. CDR3 DNA sequence: TGTGCCAGCAGACCGACAGGGAGGGGAAACACCATATATTTT.

This clonotype occurred a few times. The V and J genes are TRBV28 and TRBJ1-5; D possibly corresponds to TRBD1 (5 bases). CDR3 length: 14 amino acids. The germline V gene encodes CDR1 MDHEN and CDR2 SYDVKM. V lost 5 bases and J 3 bases, leaving 11 bases between the germline ends. CDR3 sequence reads: CASSRRESNQPQHF. CDR3 nucleotide sequence: TGTGCCAGCAGTCGCAGGGAATCCAATCAGCCCCAGCATTTT.

This clonotype was counted a few times. J is TRBJ2-5 and V is TRBV7-2, with D maybe TRBD1 (6 bases). From germline, CDR1 is SGHTA and CDR2 FQGNSA. The CDR3 covers 14 residues. V shed 1 base and J shed 4 bases, with 10 bases lying between them. CDR3 nucleotides: TGTGCCAGCAGCTTAGTGCAGGGGAGAGAGACCCAGTACTTC. Translating gives CASSLVQGRETQYF.

The chain employs TRBV2 and TRBJ2-2; 9 bases are shared with TRBD2. Losses at the gene ends were 7 bases for V and 7 bases for J; bases not matched to a gene: 10. From germline, CDR1 is SNHLY and CDR2 FYNNEI. This CDR3 is built from 15 residues. This CDR3 reads CASKEIAGDVGELFF. Here the CDR3 DNA reads TGTGCCAGCAAGGAAATAGCGGGAGACGTCGGGGAGCTGTTTTTT.

The rearrangement links TRBV5-1 to TRBJ1-5; D not certain. The CDR3 is made up of 15 amino acids. The germline CDR1 and CDR2 sequences are SGHRS and YFSETQ. Trimming shortened V by 1 base and J by 2 bases, and 10 bases separated the two germline ends. DNA for the CDR3: TGCGCCAGCAGCTTGAAGGTTTCAGGCAATCAGCCCCAGCATTTT. It codes for CASSLKVSGNQPQHF.

This clonotype turned up a few times. The CDR3: CAIRNSINRDTGELFF. The CDR3 nucleotides read TGTGCCATCAGGAACTCGATAAATAGGGACACCGGGGAGCTGTTTTTT. The chain carries TRBV10-3 and TRBJ2-2; the D is unclear. There are 16 residues in the CDR3. Germline V CDR1 and CDR2: ENHRY, SYGVKD. Trimming stripped 6 bases from V and 3 bases from J, with 17 bases between.

This clonotype was seen only a few times. This chain links TRBV2 with TRBJ2-7; tentative D call: TRBD2 (5 bases). The CDR3 runs to 14 residues. V was cut by 9 bases and J by 3 bases, with 18 bases left in between. CDR1 is SNHLY and CDR2 is FYNNEI in the germline V gene. CDR3 DNA: TGTGCCAGTATCCTAGAAGCAGGAGGCTACGAGCAGTACTTC. It encodes CASILEAGGYEQYF.

This clonotype was recorded a few times. The chain links TRBV5-1 to TRBJ2-7; weak D call: TRBD2 (6 bases). The CDR3 totals 15 residues. CDR1 and CDR2 from the germline V gene are SGHRS and YFSETQ. V lost 1 base, J lost 2 bases, and 13 bases lay in between. The CDR3 DNA reads as TGCGCCAGCAGCTTGTCCCCGGGGGACGCCTACGAGCAGTACTTC. This translates into CASSLSPGDAYEQYF.

The V gene is TRBV18, the J gene TRBJ2-3, with TRBD1 identical over 8 bases. The CDR3 is made up of 14 amino acids. Germline-derived CDR1 and CDR2 are KGHSH and LQKENI. The junction had 4 bases not matched to a gene; V was cut back by 5 bases and J by 3 bases. CDR3 sequence (DNA): TGTGCCAGCTCATCCGGGACAGGAACAGATACGCAGTATTTT. Translation gives CASSSGTGTDTQYF.

This sequence joins TRBV9 and TRBJ1-1, with D unclear. CDR1 SGDLS and CDR2 YYNGEE come from the germline V gene. The germline V and J ends were trimmed by 4 bases and 0 bases, with 7 bases remaining between them. The CDR3 length is 13 residues. The CDR3 region has the DNA TGTGCCAGCAGCCAAGCCATGAACACTGAAGCTTTCTTT. Its translation is CASSQAMNTEAFF.